The 16 T cell receptor beta chains in this list originate from one sample, sequenced in a study of blood T cell repertoires in COVID-19. TCRdb keeps only in-frame clones here, not all; method: immunoSEQ multiplex PCR. The sample lists 110,000 or so clones; roughly 82% were seen once. Sequencing was carried out using peripheral blood. These TCRs come from a woman between 35 and 50 years old with acute or convalescent COVID-19.

The chain combines TRBV7-6 with TRBJ1-2; 8 bases agree with TRBD1. V was pared by 5 bases and J by 2 bases, with 10 bases of the junction left unmatched. CDR1 is SGHVS and CDR2 is FNYEAQ in the germline V gene. The CDR3 spans 16 residues. Written as DNA, the CDR3 is TGTGCCAGCAGCGGGGGGGGGACAGGCCCCAACTATGGCTACACCTTC. Its protein product is CASSGGGTGPNYGYTF.

This rearrangement joins TRBV30 to TRBJ2-3, with 8 bases matching TRBD2. Germline assignment: CDR1 GTSNPN and CDR2 SVGIG (reference sequence). This CDR3 comprises 13 residues. The V segment lost 2 bases and the J segment 6 bases; nucleotides outside the gene matches: 4. CDR3 loop: CAWSPSGLDTQYF. CDR3 sequence (DNA): TGTGCCTGGAGTCCTAGCGGGTTGGATACGCAGTATTTT.

This clone was found once. The chain employs TRBV27 and TRBJ1-2, with 7 positions matching TRBD1. The germline V gene encodes CDR1 MNHEY and CDR2 SMNVEV (reference sequence). The CDR3 spans 12 residues. Trimming took 9 bases from V and 0 from J; bases not matched to a gene: 1. CDR3 amino acids: CARTGANYGYTF. Written as DNA, the CDR3 is TGTGCCAGAACAGGGGCTAACTATGGCTACACCTTC.

The chain employs TRBV14 and TRBJ1-1, with TRBD1 matching over 10 bases. The CDR3 has 15 residues. Unmatched junction bases numbered 7, after V lost 4 bases and J lost 5 bases. The germline CDR1 and CDR2 sequences are SGHDN and FVKESK. In DNA form, the CDR3 reads TGTGCCAGCAGCCGCGACAGGGGGCGAAATACTGAAGCTTTCTTT. Translating gives CASSRDRGRNTEAFF.

This chain links TRBV18 with TRBJ1-2, with D perhaps matching TRBD1 (5 bases). CDR3 length: 15 residues. The ends were cut back, 2 bases at V and 0 bases at J, with 10 bases in the middle. Germline loops: CDR1 KGHSH, CDR2 LQKENI. DNA of the CDR3: TGTGCCAGCTCACCAGTGGGGCAAGCTAACTATGGCTACACCTTC. This gives the protein CASSPVGQANYGYTF.

J is TRBJ2-1 and V is TRBV13; 12 nucleotides align to TRBD2. Germline values: CDR1 PRHDT, CDR2 FYEKMQ (reference sequence). Trimming removed 0 bases from V and 2 bases from J; junction bases left unmatched: 2. The CDR3 has 17 residues. CDR3 amino acids: CASSLGLAGGTYNEQFF. CDR3 sequence (DNA): TGTGCCAGCAGCTTAGGACTAGCGGGGGGCACCTACAATGAGCAGTTCTTC.

The rearrangement uses TRBV6-2 or TRBV6-3 and TRBJ1-5, with a possible D match to TRBD1 (5 bases). The germline V gene encodes CDR1 MNHEY and CDR2 SVGEGT. Trimming pared 3 bases from V and 4 bases from J, leaving 13 bases between. The CDR3 contains 15 residues. The CDR3 coding sequence is TGTGCCAGCAGTTATGGTTGGGGGGAGAATCAGCCCCAGCATTTT. This gives the protein CASSYGWGENQPQHF.

This clone came up a few times. V gene TRBV2 combines with J gene TRBJ2-7; D is undetermined. The germline V gene has CDR1 SNHLY and CDR2 FYNNEI. The CDR3 has 14 residues. Trimming took 3 bases from V and 4 from J, leaving 13 bases between them. The DNA of the CDR3 is TGTGCCAGCAGTGACGGAGCCCTTCCTTACGAGCAGTACTTC. Translating gives CASSDGALPYEQYF.

DNA for the CDR3: TGTGCCAGCAGCTTAGCGGGGGGCACAGATACGCAGTATTTT. It encodes CASSLAGGTDTQYF. The chain uses TRBV11-3 and TRBJ2-3; maybe TRBD2 (6 bases). V was trimmed by 1 base and J by 1 base, leaving 6 bases between them. The CDR3 covers 14 residues. The germline V gene encodes CDR1 SGHNT and CDR2 YENEEA.

The V and J genes are TRBV6-6 and TRBJ1-4; the D gene is possibly TRBD1 (6 bases). CDR1 and CDR2 (germline): MNHNY, SVGAGI (reference sequence). The CDR3 sequence is 11 residues long. V shed 8 bases and J shed 6 bases, with 7 bases lying between them. Here the CDR3 reads CASHRDEKLFF. Written as DNA, the CDR3 is TGTGCCAGCCACAGGGATGAAAAACTGTTTTTT.

The rearrangement joins TRBV18 to TRBJ2-7; perhaps TRBD2 as D (6 bases). Germline lookup yields CDR1 KGHSH and CDR2 LQKENI. The CDR3 is 15 amino acids. The germline V and J ends were trimmed by 8 bases and 2 bases, with 19 bases remaining between them. The CDR3 spells CASASGGTGTYEQYF. In DNA form, the CDR3 reads TGTGCCAGCGCGAGCGGCGGGACCGGAACCTACGAGCAGTACTTC. Looking up the rest from reference TRBV18 and TRBJ2-7 gives the full variable domain: NAGVMQNPRHLVRRRGQEARLRCSPMKGHSHVYWYRQLPEEGLKFMVYLQKENIIDESGMPKERFSAEFPKEGPSILRIQQVVRGDSAAYFCASASGGTGTYEQYFGPGTRLTVT.

This clone came up a few times. A far more abundant clone sits one base away, making this likely a read error. The V and J genes are TRBV29-1 and TRBJ2-3; 8 bases line up with TRBD2. Germline trimming cut 0 bases from V and 1 base from J; bases unmatched to any gene: 6. CDR1 and CDR2 from the germline V gene are SQVTM and ANQGSEA. The CDR3 runs 16 residues. The CDR3 nucleotides read TGCAGCGTTGAAGAGCCGGGGCGGGGGGGCACAGATACGCAGTATTTT. This codes for CSVEEPGRGGTDTQYF.

The V and J genes are TRBV5-6 and TRBJ1-6, with D unresolved. The germline CDR1 and CDR2 sequences are SGHDT and YYEEEE. The CDR3 has 16 amino acids. Between the trimmed V and J ends, which lost 2 bases and 5 bases, there was a span of 14 bases. The CDR3 spells CASSFWRGQNNSPLHF. The CDR3, as DNA: TGTGCCAGCAGCTTTTGGCGGGGTCAAAATAATTCACCCCTCCACTTT.

The rearrangement links TRBV4-1 to TRBJ1-5; TRBD1 aligns across 8 bases. This CDR3 has 15 amino acids. V lost 5 bases and J lost 4; bases outside the gene matches: 7. Germline V CDR1 and CDR2: MGHRA, YSYEKL. This CDR3 reads CASSSSGQGNQPQHF. DNA for the CDR3: TGCGCCAGCAGCTCATCCGGACAGGGAAATCAGCCCCAGCATTTT.

The chain carries TRBV21-1 and TRBJ1-2; TRBD1, the table's D call, was not compared with the DNA. TRBV21-1 is flagged as a pseudogene. This CDR3 region has 14 residues. CDR3 DNA sequence: TGTGCCAGCAGCAACTCCCGACAGGCTGATGGCTACACCTTC. This encodes CASSNSRQADGYTF.

This chain uses TRBV6-4 with TRBJ1-2; perhaps TRBD1 as D (5 bases). Trimming pared 4 bases from V and 6 bases from J, leaving 15 bases between. The CDR3 has 14 amino acids. Per germline, CDR1 MRHNA and CDR2 SNTAGT. CDR3 protein: CASSAKGDLDGYTF. Here the CDR3 DNA reads TGTGCCAGCAGTGCCAAAGGGGATTTGGATGGCTACACCTTC.